The 17 T cell receptor beta chains below all came from one sample that was sequenced in a study of CD8+ T cells in alopecia areata. cDNA prepared by RNA extraction and subsequent reverse transcription served as the template for sequencing. Only in-frame clones appear in the TCRdb table, and some are missing; sequencing was by immunoSEQ multiplex PCR. The data contain about 290,000 clones, roughly 60% of them singletons. This sample's treatment: oral pan-JAK inhibitor, 5-10 mg twice daily. The material sequenced was CD4+ T cells sorted from blood, taken at week 24, from a patient treated with tofacitinib. The receptors originated from a human donor with alopecia areata.

This clone was seen a single time. This rearrangement joins TRBV30 to TRBJ2-1; D is unclear. V lost 0 bases and J lost 13, with 10 bases in between. The CDR3 is 11 amino acids. In germline, CDR1 is GTSNPN, CDR2 SVGIG (reference sequence). CDR3 bases: TGTGCCTGGAGTGTACTCCAAGCCCAGTTCTTC. Translation: CAWSVLQAQFF.

The chain links TRBV30 to TRBJ1-4, with D perhaps TRBD1 (5 bases). Germline CDR1 and CDR2: GTSNPN and SVGIG (reference sequence). V was pared by 0 bases and J by 8 bases, with 10 bases between. The CDR3 runs to 13 residues. The CDR3 nucleotides read TGTGCCTGGAGTGTGCAGGGAGTAGAAAAACTGTTTTTT. It is translated as CAWSVQGVEKLFF. The variable domain in full, with the rest retrieved from reference TRBV30 and TRBJ1-4, is SQTIHQWPATLVQPVGSPLSLECTVEGTSNPNLYWYRQAAGRGLQLLFYSVGIGQISSEVPQNLSASRPQDRQFILSSKKLLLSDSGFYLCAWSVQGVEKLFFGSGTQLSVL.

This clone was observed a handful of times. The chain employs TRBV11-2 and TRBJ1-4; 9 positions agree with TRBD1. The V segment lost 0 bases and the J segment 10 bases; nucleotides outside the gene matches: 6. Per the germline V gene, CDR1 is SGHAT and CDR2 is FQNNGV. The CDR3 runs to 15 residues. This chain's CDR3 is CASSLDQGQGRKLFF. The CDR3, as DNA: TGTGCCAGCAGCTTAGATCAGGGACAGGGTCGAAAACTGTTTTTT.

This clone was detected once. V usage is TRBV5-1 and J usage is TRBJ2-5; perhaps TRBD2 as D (5 bases). This CDR3 has 13 amino acids. Germline V gene sequence: CDR1 SGHRS, CDR2 YFSETQ. V lost 5 bases and J 3 bases, leaving 11 bases between the germline ends. CDR3: CASSGGSEETQYF. The CDR3, as DNA: TGCGCCAGCAGTGGTGGTAGCGAAGAGACCCAGTACTTC.

This clone showed up just a few times. The chain links TRBV4-1 to TRBJ2-5; 9 bases fit TRBD1. V dropped 4 bases and J dropped 2; count of bases not matched to a gene: 11. Germline lookup yields CDR1 MGHRA and CDR2 YSYEKL. The CDR3 length is 17 residues. In nucleotides, the CDR3 is TGCGCCAGCAGCCGAATTCACAGGGGGCTAGGGCAAGAGACCCAGTACTTC. Translated, it gives CASSRIHRGLGQETQYF.

This clone was picked up a small number of times. CDR3 in amino acids: CASREDSSSYGYTF. The CDR3, as DNA: TGTGCCAGCAGGGAGGACAGTTCCTCCTATGGCTACACCTTC. The rearrangement uses TRBV6-1 and TRBJ1-2; TRBD1 is a possible D gene (6 bases). Deletions cut 6 bases from V and 4 bases from J, with 15 bases between. CDR3 length: 14 amino acids. Germline V gives CDR1 MNHNS, CDR2 SASEGT.

This sequence joins TRBV2 and TRBJ2-4; D is perhaps TRBD1 (5 bases). Trimming stripped 6 bases from V and 0 bases from J, with 12 bases between. The CDR3 is 15 amino acids. Germline loops: CDR1 SNHLY, CDR2 FYNNEI. The CDR3 coding sequence is TGTGCCAGCAGCCTCAGGGTTCTAGCCAAAAACATTCAGTACTTC. As protein: CASSLRVLAKNIQYF.

This clone was seen a handful of times. V usage is TRBV28 and J usage is TRBJ2-4; the match to TRBD1 covers 8 bases. With V trimmed by 7 bases and J by 0 bases, 5 bases remained unmatched. Germline CDR1 and CDR2: MDHEN and SYDVKM. The CDR3 is made up of 15 amino acids. The CDR3 nucleotides are TGTGCCAGCACCCGACAGGGGATAGCCAAAAACATTCAGTACTTC. The encoded protein is CASTRQGIAKNIQYF.

This chain connects TRBV11-1 to TRBJ2-5, with 13 bases lining up with TRBD2. V gave up 5 bases and J gave up 1 base; unmatched junction bases: 4. From germline, CDR1 is SGHAT and CDR2 FQDESV (reference sequence). The CDR3 has 16 amino acids. CDR3 bases: TGTGCCAGCAGCCTGTGGACTAGCGGGGGCCAAGAGACCCAGTACTTC. Translation: CASSLWTSGGQETQYF.

This clone was seen only a few times. J is TRBJ2-3 and V is TRBV7-9, with TRBD2 identical over 7 bases. The germline V gene has CDR1 SEHNR and CDR2 FQNEAQ (reference sequence). After removal of 10 bases from V and 6 bases from J, the junction contained 7 bases not matched to a gene. The CDR3 runs 12 residues. This chain's CDR3 is CAIPTGGDTQYF. The CDR3 DNA sequence: TGTGCCATCCCTACCGGGGGGGATACGCAGTATTTT.

The V call is TRBV5-1, the J call TRBJ1-3; TRBD1 is a possible D gene (5 bases). Per germline, CDR1 SGHRS and CDR2 YFSETQ. The V and J ends lost 3 bases and 0 bases respectively, with 13 bases between them. The CDR3 extends over 16 amino acids. CDR3 nucleotide sequence: TGCGCCAGCAGCTATGAGGGGATCCGCTCTGGAAACACCATATATTTT. Translation gives CASSYEGIRSGNTIYF.

The chain joins TRBV9 to TRBJ2-1; a weak D match, TRBD1 (6 bases). The CDR3 is 15 amino acids. V was pared by 0 bases and J by 5 bases, with 12 bases between. Germline values: CDR1 SGDLS, CDR2 YYNGEE. The CDR3 bases are TGTGCCAGCAGCGTAGGGGCAGGGGCCGACAATGAGCAGTTCTTC. Its translation: CASSVGAGADNEQFF.

This clone was observed a few times. The chain uses TRBV19 and TRBJ2-3, with D possibly being TRBD2 (6 bases). The germline V gene has CDR1 LNHDA and CDR2 SQIVND (reference sequence). Deletions cut 4 bases from V and 2 bases from J, with 16 bases between. The CDR3 totals 16 residues. The DNA of the CDR3 is TGTGCCAGTAGTAAGTACGCGGACTACATCACAGATACGCAGTATTTT. This sequence encodes CASSKYADYITDTQYF.

This clone came up a few times. The chain employs TRBV14 and TRBJ1-4; D call uncertain. The V gene's germline CDR1 is SGHDN and CDR2 FVKESK. Trimming left V 3 bases short and J 10 bases short, with 9 bases between. CDR3 length: 12 residues. CDR3 DNA: TGTGCCAGCAGCCAGGTGACTGGAAAACTGTTTTTT. It translates to CASSQVTGKLFF.

The chain joins TRBV4-2 to TRBJ2-5, with TRBD2 matching over 7 bases. Germline V gives CDR1 LGHNA, CDR2 YNFKEQ. V was clipped by 6 bases and J by 1 base; unmatched bases: 5. This CDR3 has 14 amino acids. The CDR3 here is CASSPLAIQETQYF. CDR3 coding DNA: TGTGCCAGCAGTCCACTAGCGATCCAAGAGACCCAGTACTTC.

The chain couples TRBV4-2 to TRBJ2-5; D uncertain. The germline gives CDR1 LGHNA, CDR2 YNFKEQ. The CDR3 is 14 amino acids. Trimming stripped 1 base from V and 0 bases from J, with 6 bases between. As DNA, the CDR3 is TGTGCCAGCAGCCAAGTTGCGGACCAAGAGACCCAGTACTTC. Protein: CASSQVADQETQYF.

The chain recombines TRBV30 with TRBJ1-1; maybe TRBD1 (5 bases). The germline V gene encodes CDR1 GTSNPN and CDR2 SVGIG (reference sequence). With 3 bases removed from V and 4 bases from J, the gap between germline ends came to 18 bases. There are 15 residues in the CDR3. The CDR3 sequence: CAWRVIEGFSTEAFF. CDR3 in DNA: TGTGCCTGGAGGGTGATCGAGGGGTTTAGCACTGAAGCTTTCTTT.